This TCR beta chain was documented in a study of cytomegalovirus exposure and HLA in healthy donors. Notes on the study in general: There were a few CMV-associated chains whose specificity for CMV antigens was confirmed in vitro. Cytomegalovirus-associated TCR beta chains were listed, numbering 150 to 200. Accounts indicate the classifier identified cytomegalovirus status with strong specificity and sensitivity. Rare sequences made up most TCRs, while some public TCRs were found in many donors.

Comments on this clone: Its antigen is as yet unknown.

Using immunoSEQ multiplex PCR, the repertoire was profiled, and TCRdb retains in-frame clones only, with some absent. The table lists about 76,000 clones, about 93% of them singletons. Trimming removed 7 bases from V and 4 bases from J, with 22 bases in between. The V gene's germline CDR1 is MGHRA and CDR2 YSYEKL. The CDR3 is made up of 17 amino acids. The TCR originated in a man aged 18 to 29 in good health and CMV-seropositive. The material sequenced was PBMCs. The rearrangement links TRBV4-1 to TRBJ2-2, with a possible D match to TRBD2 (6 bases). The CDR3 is CASTPSGDLRGTGELFF. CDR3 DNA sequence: TGCGCCAGCACCCCCTCGGGGGACTTAAGAGGCACCGGGGAGCTGTTTTTT.